This T cell receptor beta chain emerged from a study of Graves' ophthalmopathy and Graves' hyperthyroidism. The sequenced template was RNA, covering the TCR beta CDR3 region. HTBI primers were employed in first-round RT-PCR, then a second-round multiplex PCR followed. TCRdb re-called the multiplex PCR reads through MiXCR, storing one row per CDR3 protein. Among 580,000 or so distinct CDR3 sequences, roughly 39% were seen once, and the ten largest hold around 4%. This clonotype was detected once. Deletions cut 2 bases from V and 5 bases from J, with 15 bases between. The CDR3 sequence is 15 residues long.

Sequencing input: peripheral blood or thyroid tissue (not recorded which). This sequence was found in an adult man with Graves' hyperthyroidism. The gene calls are TRBV12-3 or TRBV12-4 and TRBJ1-2; D not resolved. CDR3 nucleotide sequence: TGTGCCAGCAGTTTAAGTGTCGGTAACCGGTATGGCTACACCTTC. This codes for CASSLSVGNRYGYTF.